This is a list of T cell receptor beta chains from one sample in a study of T cell responses to AZD1222 COVID-19 vaccine. Only in-frame clones appear in the TCRdb table, and some are missing; sequencing was by immunoSEQ multiplex PCR. This sample has 50,000 to 65,000 clones; 89% occur once, and the top ten carry 13% to 15%. The sequencing used peripheral blood, collected 28 days after the second AZD1222 dose. The receptors stem from an adult who received the AZD1222 COVID-19 vaccine. The CDR3 runs from the conserved cysteine through the conserved F or W.

v_call: TRBV10-3; j_call: TRBJ1-2; cdr3_length: 14; cdr3_aa: CAISEGYSVYGYTF
v_call: TRBV21-1; j_call: TRBJ2-2; cdr3_length: 19; cdr3_aa: CASSPRTSGRAANTGELFF
v_call: TRBV14; j_call: TRBJ1-4; cdr3_length: 15; cdr3_aa: CASSQDGGLAEKLFF
v_call: TRBV4-1; j_call: TRBJ2-6; cdr3_length: 15; cdr3_aa: CATLDYTSGANVLTF
v_call: TRBV18; j_call: TRBJ2-5; cdr3_length: 16; cdr3_aa: CASSPPGGRARETQYF
v_call: TRBV11-3; j_call: TRBJ1-3; cdr3_length: 15; cdr3_aa: CASSSDGISGNTIYF
v_call: TRBV3-1/TRBV3-2; j_call: TRBJ2-7; cdr3_length: 15; cdr3_aa: CASSPGTGLSYEQYF
v_call: TRBV6-5; j_call: TRBJ1-3; cdr3_length: 14; cdr3_aa: CASSNRGPGNTIYF
v_call: TRBV28; j_call: TRBJ2-7; cdr3_length: 15; cdr3_aa: CASSPLDSASYEQYF
v_call: TRBV3-1/TRBV3-2; j_call: TRBJ2-3; cdr3_length: 11; cdr3_aa: CASSTTDTQYF
v_call: TRBV12-3/TRBV12-4; j_call: TRBJ2-2; cdr3_length: 13; cdr3_aa: CASDGGYTGELFF
v_call: TRBV21-1; j_call: TRBJ1-3; cdr3_length: 16; cdr3_aa: CASSKKKQGAGNTIYF
v_call: TRBV2; j_call: TRBJ2-3; cdr3_length: 14; cdr3_aa: CAIRLAGSTDTQYF
v_call: TRBV2; j_call: TRBJ1-2; cdr3_length: 13; cdr3_aa: CASSEEGEGGYTF
v_call: TRBV19; j_call: TRBJ1-5; cdr3_length: 13; cdr3_aa: CASSGGGPTAQHF
v_call: TRBV3-1/TRBV3-2; j_call: TRBJ2-3; cdr3_length: 15; cdr3_aa: CASSPRTGGEDTQYF
v_call: TRBV7-3; j_call: TRBJ1-1; cdr3_length: 17; cdr3_aa: CASSPQTGRGMNTEAFF
v_call: TRBV19; j_call: TRBJ1-5; cdr3_length: 13; cdr3_aa: CASSQDREQPQHF
v_call: TRBV12-2; j_call: TRBJ2-3; cdr3_length: 18; cdr3_aa: CASRLYLSGGGPPDTQYF
v_call: TRBV11-3; j_call: TRBJ2-4; cdr3_length: 17; cdr3_aa: CASSPGGARVAKNIQYF
v_call: TRBV4-3; j_call: TRBJ2-1; cdr3_length: 15; cdr3_aa: CASSQDGGRMDEQFF
v_call: TRBV6-5; j_call: TRBJ2-3; cdr3_length: 12; cdr3_aa: CASSSDRDTQYF
v_call: TRBV12-3/TRBV12-4; j_call: TRBJ1-3; cdr3_length: 12; cdr3_aa: CASSSPGNTIYF
v_call: TRBV2; j_call: TRBJ2-3; cdr3_length: 14; cdr3_aa: CASSKRITTDTQYF
v_call: TRBV21-1; j_call: TRBJ1-5; cdr3_length: 14; cdr3_aa: CASTHRQPNQPQHF
v_call: TRBV20-1; j_call: TRBJ2-7; cdr3_length: 10; cdr3_aa: CSASSYEQYF
v_call: TRBV7-2; j_call: TRBJ1-5; cdr3_length: 14; cdr3_aa: CASSQDITNQPQHF
v_call: TRBV5-1; j_call: TRBJ2-2; cdr3_length: 16; cdr3_aa: CASSFSRTSNTGELFF
v_call: TRBV7-9; j_call: TRBJ2-7; cdr3_length: 16; cdr3_aa: CASSPTDRGKAYEQYF
v_call: TRBV6-5; j_call: TRBJ1-5; cdr3_length: 14; cdr3_aa: CASSYGRGGPPQHF
v_call: TRBV5-1; j_call: TRBJ2-3; cdr3_length: 16; cdr3_aa: CASSSGDGRTTDTQYF
v_call: TRBV19; j_call: TRBJ1-2; cdr3_length: 14; cdr3_aa: CASSFGGQDYGYTF
v_call: TRBV9; j_call: TRBJ2-3; cdr3_length: 19; cdr3_aa: CASSAVPLLAYSSTDTQYF
v_call: TRBV12-5; j_call: TRBJ1-2; cdr3_length: 15; cdr3_aa: CASGLLGQDEKGYTF
v_call: TRBV15; j_call: TRBJ1-1; cdr3_length: 17; cdr3_aa: CATSRPWGRADDTEAFF
v_call: TRBV11-2; j_call: TRBJ2-1; cdr3_length: 16; cdr3_aa: CASSLGTSGGGDEQFF
v_call: TRBV7-2; j_call: TRBJ2-5; cdr3_length: 17; cdr3_aa: CASSLDGPSGLQETQYF
v_call: TRBV3-1/TRBV3-2; j_call: TRBJ1-2; cdr3_length: 14; cdr3_aa: CASSQGNEIYGYTF
v_call: TRBV2; j_call: TRBJ2-1; cdr3_length: 14; cdr3_aa: CASSEEGQKTEQFF
v_call: TRBV3-1/TRBV3-2; j_call: TRBJ1-5; cdr3_length: 14; cdr3_aa: CASSQGLGNQPQHF
v_call: TRBV15; j_call: TRBJ2-3; cdr3_length: 15; cdr3_aa: CATSIIAGVIYTQYF
v_call: TRBV12-2; j_call: TRBJ1-2; cdr3_length: 20; cdr3_aa: CASRFHLGQLLLKLFYGYTF
v_call: TRBV6-5; j_call: TRBJ1-5; cdr3_length: 13; cdr3_aa: CASSFRGNQPQHF
v_call: TRBV3-1/TRBV3-2; j_call: TRBJ2-3; cdr3_length: 15; cdr3_aa: CASSRRLAVSDTQYF
v_call: TRBV21-1; j_call: TRBJ2-3; cdr3_length: 14; cdr3_aa: CASSPVTSTDTQYF
v_call: TRBV10-3; j_call: TRBJ1-3; cdr3_length: 13; cdr3_aa: CAISGLAGNTIYF
v_call: TRBV21-1; j_call: TRBJ2-5; cdr3_length: 17; cdr3_aa: CASSPEPGTGGVETQYF